This T cell receptor beta chain was recorded in a study of T cells after yellow fever vaccination. This clonotype was recorded a few times. From the 5' RACE reads, TCRdb called clonotypes with MiXCR, one entry per CDR3 protein. Of some 500,000 distinct CDR3 sequences listed, approximately 13% are singletons. The specimen comprised PBMCs, sampled on the day of the yellow fever booster vaccination. This clonotype originated in a man aged 30-40 years who received the YFV17D yellow fever vaccine.

As DNA, the CDR3 is TGTGCCAGCAGCTTAGAGGGACCAGGGCTCCACTTT. Protein product: CASSLEGPGLHF. The V and J genes are TRBV7-9 and TRBJ1-6, with a tentative D call TRBD1 (5 bases). The V gene lost 1 base and the J gene lost 16 bases, with 11 bases spanning the gap. Germline-derived CDR1 and CDR2 are SEHNR and FQNEAQ (reference sequence). The length of the CDR3 is 12 residues.